This TCR beta chain was recorded in a study of T-cell reconstitution after alpha-beta-depleted transplantation in children (dated by TCRdb to 2015 to 2016). Study-level background: T-cell immune reconstitution after TCRalphabeta/CD19-depleted allogeneic hematopoietic cell transplantation in children was quantitatively tracked in the study by means of TCR repertoire profiling.

This clonotype has ten or more counts. This receptor's antigen is unknown. Per-nucleotide qualities are absent, and no much larger clonotype sits a single base away. The sample's treatment or condition, from its label and the paper: allogeneic hematopoietic cell transplantation with graft depleted of TCRalphabeta T cells and CD19 B cells. Transplant recipients were children who received TCRalphabeta/CD19-depleted allogeneic hematopoietic cell grafts. What the work shows at the level of the full study, not this receptor alone: The frequencies of hyperexpanded clones fell over the following months, and after one year, T-cell counts and TCRbeta diversity were mostly attributed to newly produced T cells. The apparently early alphabetaT-cell count recovery about two months after transplant was reportedly dependent on only several hundred rapidly expanded clones derived from non-depleted graft cells. In some patients, the high TCRbeta diversity seen at day 60 was put down to recipient T cells and intrathymic progenitors that had survived conditioning.

Trimming removed 2 bases from V and 0 bases from J; the gene matches leave 7 bases unexplained. The cysteine opens and the phenylalanine closes a CDR3 of 17 amino acids. Of all the DNA, just the CDR3 is kept, 51 bases in frame from base 1. The germline V gene specifies SGHRS as CDR1 and YFSETQ as CDR2. The library was made by PCR. The listed sequencing device is Illumina HiSeq 2500. TCR libraries were prepared with molecular barcoding, using unique molecular identifiers to normalize TCRbeta repertoire quantification. TCRdb reanalyzed the raw reads on its own, using fastp at Q25 for trimming and MiXCR for clone calling, and kept in-frame beta chains. Every distinct CDR3 protein forms one entry, paired with its most common genes and DNA. The sample table lists hundreds of thousands of distinct CDR3 sequences, roughly 9.1% of them with a count of one. The ten largest clonotypes hold under 40% of the sample.

The source material was PBMCs, mostly from graft donor cells, sampled 360 days after TCRalphabeta/CD19-depleted stem cell transplant. The TCR originated in a male patient aged 2 to 9 who had a stem cell transplant for acute myeloid leukemia, so the T cells may come from the graft donor. The rearranged chain carries TRBV5-1 and TRBJ2-3; 9 bases in the middle match TRBD2. The CDR3 region reads CASSFAREGSSTDTQYF. The nucleotide sequence is given as TGCGCCAGCAGCTTCGCGCGGGAGGGCTCTAGCACAGATACGCAGTATTTT.